This passage covers 26 T cell receptor beta chains from one sample sequenced in a study of blood T cell repertoires in COVID-19. Clones were sequenced by immunoSEQ multiplex PCR, and TCRdb holds only the in-frame ones, with some missing. The sample lists tens of thousands of clones, about 92% occurring once. The sample consisted of peripheral blood. These receptors were obtained from a man between 50 and 59 years old with active COVID-19.

This chain links TRBV9 with TRBJ2-5, with 8 bases aligning to TRBD1. The CDR3 is made up of 14 amino acids. CDR1 is SGDLS, CDR2 YYNGEE, per germline. V shed 2 bases, J shed 5 bases, and the junction held 5 bases outside the gene matches. The CDR3 region has the DNA TGTGCCAGCAGCGTCCAGGGGGCAGAGGAGACCCAGTACTTC. This sequence encodes CASSVQGAEETQYF.

The chain recombines TRBV18 with TRBJ2-1; 16 bases align to TRBD2. V lost 0 bases, J lost 4 bases, and 3 bases stayed unmatched. Germline V CDR1 and CDR2: KGHSH, LQKENI. The CDR3 is 18 residues long. Here the CDR3 reads CASSPPGLAGGPYNEQFF. The CDR3 bases are TGTGCCAGCTCACCACCGGGACTAGCGGGAGGGCCGTACAATGAGCAGTTCTTC. Combining the CDR3 with reference TRBV18 and TRBJ2-1 gives the whole variable domain NAGVMQNPRHLVRRRGQEARLRCSPMKGHSHVYWYRQLPEEGLKFMVYLQKENIIDESGMPKERFSAEFPKEGPSILRIQQVVRGDSAAYFCASSPPGLAGGPYNEQFFGPGTRLTVL.

This chain's CDR3 is CASDLPIAGLALLRNEQFF. The DNA for the CDR3 is TGTGCCAGCGACCTACCAATCGCGGGACTAGCCCTCCTTAGGAATGAGCAGTTCTTC. The chain recombines TRBV14 with TRBJ2-1; 9 nucleotides line up with TRBD2. The germline CDR1 and CDR2 sequences are SGHDN and FVKESK. The CDR3 extends over 19 amino acids. V lost 8 bases to trimming and J lost 7 bases; unmatched junction nucleotides: 24.

The chain uses TRBV2 and TRBJ2-4; TRBD2 aligns across 9 bases. The V gene end was trimmed by 7 bases and the J gene end by 6 bases; junction bases not matched to a gene: 7. The CDR3 has 14 amino acids. Germline V gene lookup returns CDR1 SNHLY and CDR2 FYNNEI. The CDR3 loop is CASTTGAGGNIQYF. DNA for the CDR3: TGTGCCAGCACAACTGGAGCGGGGGGAAACATTCAGTACTTC.

The rearrangement joins TRBV5-4 to TRBJ2-3; 12 nucleotides line up with TRBD2. The length of the CDR3 is 18 residues. Germline V gene lookup returns CDR1 SGHNT and CDR2 YYREEE (reference sequence). J gave up 1 base and V 7 bases, and 13 bases lay outside the gene matches. Written as DNA, the CDR3 is TGTGCCAGCCAAGCCTCTAGCGGGGGGGCCGTGGGCACAGATACGCAGTATTTT. This gives the protein CASQASSGGAVGTDTQYF.

This chain connects TRBV14 to TRBJ2-1; D possibly corresponds to TRBD1 (6 bases). CDR3 length: 16 amino acids. The V and J ends lost 2 bases and 0 bases respectively, with 11 bases between them. Germline CDR1 reads SGHDN; CDR2 reads FVKESK. The CDR3 protein is CASSQRGQFSYNEQFF. The CDR3 DNA follows: TGTGCCAGCAGCCAAAGAGGACAGTTCTCCTACAATGAGCAGTTCTTC.

This clone was counted a single time. The DNA of the CDR3 is TGCGCCAGCAGCCCCACAGGTCACGAGCAGTACTTC. The encoded protein is CASSPTGHEQYF. The gene calls are TRBV4-1 and TRBJ2-7; tentative D call: TRBD1 (5 bases). With 4 bases removed from V and 5 bases from J, the gap between germline ends came to 9 bases. CDR1 and CDR2 (germline): MGHRA, YSYEKL. This CDR3 has 12 amino acids.

The chain has TRBV4-3 and TRBJ2-7; D gene ambiguous. The CDR3 contains 11 residues. Trimming shortened V by 1 base and J by 5 bases, and 3 bases separated the two germline ends. Germline loops: CDR1 LGHNA, CDR2 YSLEER. CDR3 region: CASSQGHEQYF. CDR3 DNA: TGCGCCAGCAGCCAAGGGCACGAGCAGTACTTC.

The CDR3 reads CASSREEGTEAFF. The DNA for the CDR3 is TGTGCCAGCAGTCGGGAGGAGGGGACTGAAGCTTTCTTT. V is TRBV6-5 and J is TRBJ1-1, with D perhaps TRBD1 (5 bases). The germline gives CDR1 MNHEY, CDR2 SVGAGI. The CDR3 extends over 13 amino acids. V lost 5 bases and J lost 5, with 12 bases in between.

The chain employs TRBV14 and TRBJ2-3; weak D call: TRBD2 (6 bases). The CDR3 sequence is 18 residues long. The ends were cut back, 5 bases at V and 5 bases at J, with 26 bases in the middle. The V gene's germline CDR1 is SGHDN and CDR2 FVKESK. CDR3 bases: TGTGCCAGCAGCTCGGCTGGGCCCGAATCATACGGGGGAGATACGCAGTATTTT. Protein product: CASSSAGPESYGGDTQYF.

The V gene is TRBV7-9, the J gene TRBJ2-5, with TRBD2 identical over 8 bases. CDR1 and CDR2 from the germline V gene are SEHNR and FQNEAQ (reference sequence). CDR3 length: 16 amino acids. V gave up 5 bases and J gave up 2 bases; unmatched junction bases: 10. For the CDR3, the DNA is TGTGCCAGCAGCCACGGGGGGGTGTCGGGACAAGAGACCCAGTACTTC. Residues: CASSHGGVSGQETQYF.

The V and J genes are TRBV3-1 (or the pseudogene TRBV3-2) and TRBJ1-6, with no clear D. Looked up from germline, CDR1 is LGHDT and CDR2 is YNNKEL (reference sequence). The CDR3 is made up of 14 amino acids. The V gene lost 4 bases and the J gene lost 4 bases, with 8 bases spanning the gap. CDR3: CASSRLQYNSPLHF. The CDR3 coding sequence is TGTGCCAGCAGCCGATTACAGTATAATTCACCCCTCCACTTT.

CDR3 region: CASSPPGPSDTQYF. The CDR3 nucleotides are TGCGCCAGCAGCCCCCCAGGCCCATCAGATACGCAGTATTTT. The genes are TRBV5-1 and TRBJ2-3; unclear D gene. Trimming removed 4 bases from V and 4 bases from J, with 13 bases in between. This CDR3 spans 14 amino acids. Germline values: CDR1 SGHRS, CDR2 YFSETQ.

The CDR3 DNA is TGTGCCAGCAGCTTGGCGACTAGCGGGACTGGAGATACGCAGTATTTT. The encoded protein is CASSLATSGTGDTQYF. V gene TRBV7-6 combines with J gene TRBJ2-3; 11 bases match TRBD2. Unmatched junction bases numbered 7, after V lost 3 bases and J lost 5 bases. Germline CDR1 reads SGHVS; CDR2 reads FNYEAQ. The CDR3 has 16 residues.

This clone was detected once. The chain employs TRBV7-2 and TRBJ1-3; 9 bases agree with TRBD1. V lost 1 base, J lost 0 bases, and 7 bases stayed unmatched. The CDR3 has 18 residues. The germline gives CDR1 SGHTA, CDR2 FQGNSA. CDR3 residues: CASSLGPGTGNSGNTIYF. For the CDR3, the DNA is TGTGCCAGCAGCTTAGGACCCGGGACAGGGAACTCTGGAAACACCATATATTTT.

V gene TRBV14 combines with J gene TRBJ1-1; no clear D gene. CDR3 length equals 15 residues. Trimming shortened V by 4 bases and J by 1 base, and 13 bases separated the two germline ends. Germline V gene sequence: CDR1 SGHDN, CDR2 FVKESK. In nucleotides, the CDR3 is TGTGCCAGCAGCCCACAAAGTTGGTGGAACACTGAAGCTTTCTTT. The encoded protein is CASSPQSWWNTEAFF.

The chain carries TRBV6-6 and TRBJ2-1; TRBD1 is a possible D gene (8 bases). The CDR3 covers 15 residues. CDR1 and CDR2 (germline): MNHNY, SVGAGI (reference sequence). V was shortened by 2 bases and J by 6 bases, with 14 bases between the two germline ends. The CDR3 DNA is TGTGCCAGCAGTTACCGACAGGGGACTACCAATGAGCAGTTCTTC. Translating gives CASSYRQGTTNEQFF.

This clone was observed once. The CDR3 region is CASSRDTNSGNTIYF. The CDR3 DNA reads TGTGCCAGCAGCCGGGACACTAACTCTGGAAACACCATATATTTT. This sequence joins TRBV7-2 and TRBJ1-3, with TRBD1 as a possible D gene (6 bases). Trimming took 5 bases from V and 0 from J, leaving 11 bases between them. This CDR3 has 15 residues. The V gene's germline CDR1 is SGHTA and CDR2 FQGNSA.

This chain links TRBV9 with TRBJ2-7, with a weak D call TRBD1 (5 bases). CDR3 length equals 14 residues. The germline gives CDR1 SGDLS, CDR2 YYNGEE. V was clipped by 4 bases and J by 2 bases, with 13 bases between them. CDR3 residues: CASSTGAGTYEQYF. CDR3 bases: TGTGCCAGCAGCACAGGCGCAGGGACCTACGAGCAGTACTTC.

V is TRBV27 and J is TRBJ1-5; D is unresolved. Germline V gene sequence: CDR1 MNHEY, CDR2 SMNVEV (reference sequence). Trimming took off 2 bases at V and 3 bases at J, with 11 bases between the two ends. The CDR3 runs 15 residues. The CDR3 region is CASSLRQDSNQPQHF. DNA of the CDR3: TGTGCCAGCAGTTTAAGGCAAGACTCCAATCAGCCCCAGCATTTT.

V is TRBV6-5 and J is TRBJ1-1; D gene ambiguous. The germline V gene encodes CDR1 MNHEY and CDR2 SVGAGI. The CDR3 is 13 residues long. V was pared by 6 bases and J by 1 base, with 9 bases between. The CDR3 DNA sequence: TGTGCCAGCAGCCCCACGGGGAACACTGAAGCTTTCTTT. Protein product: CASSPTGNTEAFF.

The genes are TRBV5-1 and TRBJ2-5; D is undetermined. The CDR3 is made up of 14 amino acids. With 3 bases removed from V and 2 bases from J, the gap between germline ends came to 11 bases. Per germline, CDR1 SGHRS and CDR2 YFSETQ. CDR3 in amino acids: CASSWALGQETQYF. The CDR3 DNA reads TGCGCCAGCAGCTGGGCCCTCGGTCAAGAGACCCAGTACTTC.

The chain uses TRBV7-2 and TRBJ2-2, with 8 bases aligning to TRBD1. With V trimmed by 1 base and J by 2 bases, 6 bases remained unmatched. The CDR3 sequence is 17 residues long. The germline gives CDR1 SGHTA, CDR2 FQGNSA. CDR3: CASSLVPDRVNTGELFF. CDR3 DNA sequence: TGTGCCAGCAGCTTAGTCCCGGACAGGGTTAACACCGGGGAGCTGTTTTTT.

The chain has TRBV4-2 and TRBJ2-5; 15 nucleotides agree with TRBD2. After removal of 1 base from V and 1 base from J, the junction contained 1 base not matched to a gene. Germline loops: CDR1 LGHNA, CDR2 YNFKEQ. The CDR3 sequence is 17 residues long. The CDR3 nucleotides read TGTGCCAGCAGCCAAGGGACTAGCGGGAGGGCCCAAGAGACCCAGTACTTC. This codes for CASSQGTSGRAQETQYF.

This chain links TRBV4-3 with TRBJ1-1; D may be TRBD1 (6 bases). This CDR3 has 16 residues. The V end was cut by 1 base, the J end by 0 bases, with 12 bases between. Per the germline V gene, CDR1 is LGHNA and CDR2 is YSLEER. CDR3 in DNA: TGCGCCAGCAGCCAAGGATTCGGGACACTGAACACTGAAGCTTTCTTT. The encoded protein is CASSQGFGTLNTEAFF.

The chain couples TRBV27 to TRBJ2-7; 8 bases map to TRBD2. This CDR3 is 14 amino acids long. V was clipped by 6 bases and J by 3 bases; unmatched bases: 7. CDR1 and CDR2 from the germline V gene are MNHEY and SMNVEV (reference sequence). CDR3 region: CASSRRAGGYEQYF. The CDR3, as DNA: TGTGCCAGCAGCCGCCGGGCGGGAGGCTACGAGCAGTACTTC.